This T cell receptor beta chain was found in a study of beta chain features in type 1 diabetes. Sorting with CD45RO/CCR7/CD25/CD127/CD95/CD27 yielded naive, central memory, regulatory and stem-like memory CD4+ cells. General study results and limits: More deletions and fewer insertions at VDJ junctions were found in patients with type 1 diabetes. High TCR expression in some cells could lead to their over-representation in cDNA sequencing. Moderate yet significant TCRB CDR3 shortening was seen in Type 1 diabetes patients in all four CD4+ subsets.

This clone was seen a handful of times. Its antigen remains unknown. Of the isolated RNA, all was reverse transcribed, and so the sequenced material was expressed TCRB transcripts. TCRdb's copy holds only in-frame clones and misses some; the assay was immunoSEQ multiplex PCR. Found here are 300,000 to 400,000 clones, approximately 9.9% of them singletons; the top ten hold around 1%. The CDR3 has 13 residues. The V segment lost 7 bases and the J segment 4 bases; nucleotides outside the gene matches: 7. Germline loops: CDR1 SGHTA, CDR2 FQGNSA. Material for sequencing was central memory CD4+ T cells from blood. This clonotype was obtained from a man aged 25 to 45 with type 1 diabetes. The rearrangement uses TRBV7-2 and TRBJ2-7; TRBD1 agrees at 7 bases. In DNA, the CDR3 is TGTGCCAGCACAAGACAGGGCAGGTACGAGCAGTACTTC. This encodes CASTRQGRYEQYF. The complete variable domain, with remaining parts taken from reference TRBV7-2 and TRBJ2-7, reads GAGVSQSPSNKVTEKGKDVELRCDPISGHTALYWYRQSLGQGLEFLIYFQGNSAPDKSGLPSDRFSAERTGGSVSTLTIQRTQQEDSAVYLCASTRQGRYEQYFGPGTRLTVT.